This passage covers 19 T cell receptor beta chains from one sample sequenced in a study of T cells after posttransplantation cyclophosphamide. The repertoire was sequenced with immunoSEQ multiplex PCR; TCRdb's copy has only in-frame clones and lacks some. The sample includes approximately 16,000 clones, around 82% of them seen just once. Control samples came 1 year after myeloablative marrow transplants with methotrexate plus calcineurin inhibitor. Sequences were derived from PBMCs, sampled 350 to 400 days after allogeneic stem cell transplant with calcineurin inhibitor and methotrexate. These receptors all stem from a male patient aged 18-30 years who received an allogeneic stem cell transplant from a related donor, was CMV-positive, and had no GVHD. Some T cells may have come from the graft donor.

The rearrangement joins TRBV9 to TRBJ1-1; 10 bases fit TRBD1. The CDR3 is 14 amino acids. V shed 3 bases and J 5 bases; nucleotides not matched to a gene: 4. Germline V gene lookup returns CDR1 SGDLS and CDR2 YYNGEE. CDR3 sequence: CASSAGTGATEAFF. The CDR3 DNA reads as TGTGCCAGCAGCGCTGGGACAGGGGCTACTGAAGCTTTCTTT.

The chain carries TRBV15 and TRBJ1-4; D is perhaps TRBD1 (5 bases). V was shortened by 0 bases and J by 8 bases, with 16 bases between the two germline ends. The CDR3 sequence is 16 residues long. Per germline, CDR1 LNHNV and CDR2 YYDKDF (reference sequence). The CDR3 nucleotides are TGTGCCACCAGCAGAGATCGGCAGGGAACAGGCGAAAAACTGTTTTTT. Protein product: CATSRDRQGTGEKLFF.

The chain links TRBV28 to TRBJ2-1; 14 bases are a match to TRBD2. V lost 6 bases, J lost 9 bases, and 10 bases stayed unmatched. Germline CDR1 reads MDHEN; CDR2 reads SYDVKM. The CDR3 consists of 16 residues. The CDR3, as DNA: TGTGCCAGCAGCGTCTTGGGACTAGCGGGAGCAGGTGAGCAGTTCTTC. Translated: CASSVLGLAGAGEQFF.

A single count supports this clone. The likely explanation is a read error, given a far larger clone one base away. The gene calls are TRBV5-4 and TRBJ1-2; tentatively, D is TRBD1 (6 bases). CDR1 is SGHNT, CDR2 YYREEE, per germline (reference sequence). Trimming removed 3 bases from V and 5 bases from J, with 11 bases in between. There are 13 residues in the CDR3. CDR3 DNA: TGTGCCAGCAGCTGGGACAAGACTTATGGCTACACCTTC. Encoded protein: CASSWDKTYGYTF.

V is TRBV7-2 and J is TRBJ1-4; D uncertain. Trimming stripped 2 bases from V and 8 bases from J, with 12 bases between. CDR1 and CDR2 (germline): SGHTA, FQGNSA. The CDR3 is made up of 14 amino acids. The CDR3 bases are TGTGCCAGCAGCTTAAGCACTTACGGGGAAAAACTGTTTTTT. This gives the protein CASSLSTYGEKLFF.

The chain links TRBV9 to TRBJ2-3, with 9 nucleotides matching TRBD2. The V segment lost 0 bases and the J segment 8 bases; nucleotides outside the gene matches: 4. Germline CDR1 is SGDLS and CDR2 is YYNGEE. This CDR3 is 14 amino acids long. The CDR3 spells CASSVGGRDATQYF. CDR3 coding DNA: TGTGCCAGCAGCGTAGGCGGGAGGGACGCTACGCAGTATTTT.

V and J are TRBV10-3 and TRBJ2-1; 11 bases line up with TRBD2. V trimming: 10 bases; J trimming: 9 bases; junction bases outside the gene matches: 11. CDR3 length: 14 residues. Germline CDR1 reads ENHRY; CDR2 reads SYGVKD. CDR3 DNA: TGTGCCAGCGGACTAGCGGGCGACAACAGTGAGCAGTTCTTC. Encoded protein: CASGLAGDNSEQFF.

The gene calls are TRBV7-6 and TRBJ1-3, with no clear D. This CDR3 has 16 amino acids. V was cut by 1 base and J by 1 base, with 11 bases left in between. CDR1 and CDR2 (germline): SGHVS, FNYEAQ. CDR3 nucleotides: TGTGCCAGCAGCTTAGGAGGCGCGAAGTCTGGAAACACCATATATTTT. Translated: CASSLGGAKSGNTIYF.

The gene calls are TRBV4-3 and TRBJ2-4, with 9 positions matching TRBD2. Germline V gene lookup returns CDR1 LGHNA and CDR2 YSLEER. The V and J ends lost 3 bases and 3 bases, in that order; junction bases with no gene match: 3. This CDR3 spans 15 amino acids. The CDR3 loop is CASSQATSGKNIQYF. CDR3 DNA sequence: TGCGCCAGCAGCCAGGCGACTAGCGGCAAAAACATTCAGTACTTC.

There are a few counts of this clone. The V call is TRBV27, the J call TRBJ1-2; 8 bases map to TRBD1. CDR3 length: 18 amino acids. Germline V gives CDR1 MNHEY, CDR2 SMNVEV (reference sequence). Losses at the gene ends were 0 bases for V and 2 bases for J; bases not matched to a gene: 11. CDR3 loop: CASSLSRSPDRGNYGYTF. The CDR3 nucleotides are TGTGCCAGCAGTTTATCCCGAAGCCCAGACAGGGGCAACTATGGCTACACCTTC.

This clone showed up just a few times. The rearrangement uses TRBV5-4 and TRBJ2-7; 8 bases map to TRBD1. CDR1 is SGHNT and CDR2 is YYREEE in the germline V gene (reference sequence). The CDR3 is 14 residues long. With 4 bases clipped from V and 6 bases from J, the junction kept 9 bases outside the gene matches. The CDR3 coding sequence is TGTGCCAGCAGCCCCAAAATTACAGGGGGCGAGCAGTACTTC. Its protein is CASSPKITGGEQYF. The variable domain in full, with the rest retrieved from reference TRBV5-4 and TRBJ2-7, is ETGVTQSPTHLIKTRGQQVTLRCSSQSGHNTVSWYQQALGQGPQFIFQYYREEENGRGNFPPRFSGLQFPNYSSELNVNALELDDSALYLCASSPKITGGEQYFGPGTRLTVT.

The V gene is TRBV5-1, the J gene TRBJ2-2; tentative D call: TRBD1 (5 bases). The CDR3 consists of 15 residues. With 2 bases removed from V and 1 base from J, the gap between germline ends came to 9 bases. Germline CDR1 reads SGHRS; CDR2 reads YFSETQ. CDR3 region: CASSLPGRNTGELFF. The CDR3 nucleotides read TGCGCCAGCAGCTTACCAGGGCGGAACACCGGGGAGCTGTTTTTT.

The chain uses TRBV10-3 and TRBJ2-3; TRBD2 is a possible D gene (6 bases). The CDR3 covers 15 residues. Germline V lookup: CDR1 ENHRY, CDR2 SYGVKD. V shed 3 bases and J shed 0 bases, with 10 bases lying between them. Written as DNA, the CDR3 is TGTGCCATCAGTGAAGGCGGGACTAGCACAGATACGCAGTATTTT. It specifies CAISEGGTSTDTQYF.

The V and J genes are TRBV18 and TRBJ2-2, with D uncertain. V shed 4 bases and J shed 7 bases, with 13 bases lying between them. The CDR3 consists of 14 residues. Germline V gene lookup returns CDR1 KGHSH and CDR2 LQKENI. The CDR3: CASSRGPLDGELFF. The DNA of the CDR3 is TGTGCCAGCTCACGCGGCCCCCTGGACGGGGAGCTGTTTTTT.

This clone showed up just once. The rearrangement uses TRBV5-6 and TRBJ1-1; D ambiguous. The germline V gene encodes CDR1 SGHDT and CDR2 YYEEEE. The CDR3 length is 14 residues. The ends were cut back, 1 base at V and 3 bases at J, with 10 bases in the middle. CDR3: CASSLWARYTEAFF. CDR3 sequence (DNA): TGTGCCAGCAGCTTGTGGGCTCGCTACACTGAAGCTTTCTTT.

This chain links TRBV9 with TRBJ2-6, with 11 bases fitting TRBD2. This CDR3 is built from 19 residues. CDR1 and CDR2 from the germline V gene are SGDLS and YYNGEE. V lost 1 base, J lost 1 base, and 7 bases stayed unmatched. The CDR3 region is CASSVSSGRDNSGANVLTF. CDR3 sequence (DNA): TGTGCCAGCAGCGTAAGTAGCGGGAGGGATAATTCTGGGGCCAACGTCCTGACTTTC.

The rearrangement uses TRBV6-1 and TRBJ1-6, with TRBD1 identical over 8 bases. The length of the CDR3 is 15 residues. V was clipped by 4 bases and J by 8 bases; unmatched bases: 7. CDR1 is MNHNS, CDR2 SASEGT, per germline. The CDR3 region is CASSGQGRLDSPLHF. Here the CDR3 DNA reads TGTGCCAGCAGTGGACAGGGGAGGCTTGATTCACCCCTCCACTTT.

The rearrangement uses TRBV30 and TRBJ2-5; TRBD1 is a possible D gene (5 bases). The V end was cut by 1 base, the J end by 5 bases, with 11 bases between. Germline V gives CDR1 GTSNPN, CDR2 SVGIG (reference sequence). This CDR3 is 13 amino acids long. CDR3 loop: CAWSGDSRETQYF. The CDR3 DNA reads TGTGCCTGGAGTGGAGACAGCCGGGAGACCCAGTACTTC.

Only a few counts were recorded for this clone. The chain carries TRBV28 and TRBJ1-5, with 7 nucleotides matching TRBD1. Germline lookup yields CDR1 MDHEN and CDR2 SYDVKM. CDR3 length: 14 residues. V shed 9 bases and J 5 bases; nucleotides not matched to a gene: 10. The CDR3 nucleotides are TGTGCCAGTCATGGGGGTCAGGGGGATCAGCCCCAGCATTTT. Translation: CASHGGQGDQPQHF.